This TCR beta chain derives from a study of blood T cell repertoires in COVID-19. Across the whole study: PBMCs, B-cell-depleted T cells, or T cells were the source of the cDNA or gDNA that made up the material.

There are 17 residues in the CDR3. In germline, CDR1 is GTSNPN, CDR2 SVGIG (reference sequence). Trimming pared 0 bases from V and 0 bases from J, leaving 15 bases between. This clone was recorded once. In the original analysis: Scientists estimated how many nucleated cells there were by amplifying reference gene primers. The repertoire was sequenced with immunoSEQ multiplex PCR; TCRdb's copy has only in-frame clones and lacks some. V, J and clone size are taken as reported in that table, and D and trimming were inferred from the DNA itself. This table holds about 51,000 clones, approximately 90% found once.

The receptor was isolated from a man aged 50 or older with acute or convalescent COVID-19. The chain links TRBV30 to TRBJ1-3; a possible D gene is TRBD1 (5 bases). Material: peripheral blood. CDR3 residues: CAWSVGHRLTSGNTIYF. CDR3 nucleotides: TGTGCCTGGAGTGTTGGTCACAGGCTCACCTCTGGAAACACCATATATTTT.